Here is one T cell receptor beta chain with its context. The junction and the germline gene differ at one end; a read error may be behind it. This sample was included in a study of blood T cell repertoires in COVID-19. Whole-study context: From the United States, Italy and Spain came samples of acute and convalescent COVID-19. From T cells, B-cell-depleted T cells, or PBMCs came the material, which was cDNA or gDNA.

CDR3 length equals 12 residues. CDR1 MNHEY and CDR2 SMNVEV come from the germline V gene (reference sequence). Original methodology: Estimation of nucleated cell counts relied on the amplification of reference gene primers. Produced via immunoSEQ multiplex PCR; TCRdb's table is partial and in-frame only. V and J calls plus clone size are reproduced from that table; the DNA served to infer D and trimming. The data contain about 280,000 clones, 83% of them singletons. The V gene is TRBV27, the J gene TRBJ2-4, with a possible D match to TRBD1 (5 bases). The TCR was taken from a woman aged 45-59 years who had recovered from COVID-19. Sequencing was carried out using peripheral blood. The CDR3, as DNA: TGTGCCAGCAGCTTCGCAGGGTCTTATCAACACTTC. It is translated as CASSFAGSYQHF.